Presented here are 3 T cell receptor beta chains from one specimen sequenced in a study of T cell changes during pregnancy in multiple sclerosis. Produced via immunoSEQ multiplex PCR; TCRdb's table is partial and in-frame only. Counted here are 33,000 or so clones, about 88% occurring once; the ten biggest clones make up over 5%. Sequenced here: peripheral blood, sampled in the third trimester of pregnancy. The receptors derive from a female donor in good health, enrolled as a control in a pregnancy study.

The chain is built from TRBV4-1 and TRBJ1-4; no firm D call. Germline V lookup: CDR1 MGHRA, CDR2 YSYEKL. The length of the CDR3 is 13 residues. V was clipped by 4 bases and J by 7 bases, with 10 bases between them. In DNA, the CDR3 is TGCGCCAGCAGCCCTGTTCTCGGTGAAAAACTGTTTTTT. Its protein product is CASSPVLGEKLFF.

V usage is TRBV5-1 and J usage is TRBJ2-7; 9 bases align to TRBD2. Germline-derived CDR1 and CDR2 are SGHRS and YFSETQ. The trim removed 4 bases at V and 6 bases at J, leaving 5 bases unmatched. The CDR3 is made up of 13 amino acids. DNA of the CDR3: TGCGCCAGCAGCGTTGTAGCGGGAGTCGAGCAGTACTTC. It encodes CASSVVAGVEQYF. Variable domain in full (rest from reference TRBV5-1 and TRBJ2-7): KAGVTQTPRYLIKTRGQQVTLSCSPISGHRSVSWYQQTPGQGLQFLFEYFSETQRNKGNFPGRFSGRQFSNSRSEMNVSTLELGDSALYLCASSVVAGVEQYFGPGTRLTVT.

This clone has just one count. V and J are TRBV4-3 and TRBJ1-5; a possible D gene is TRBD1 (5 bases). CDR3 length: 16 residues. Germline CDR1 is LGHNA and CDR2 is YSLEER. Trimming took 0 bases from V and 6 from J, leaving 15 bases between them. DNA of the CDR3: TGCGCCAGCAGCCAAGAGTTCTTAAGGGGTAGTCAGCCCCAGCATTTT. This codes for CASSQEFLRGSQPQHF.